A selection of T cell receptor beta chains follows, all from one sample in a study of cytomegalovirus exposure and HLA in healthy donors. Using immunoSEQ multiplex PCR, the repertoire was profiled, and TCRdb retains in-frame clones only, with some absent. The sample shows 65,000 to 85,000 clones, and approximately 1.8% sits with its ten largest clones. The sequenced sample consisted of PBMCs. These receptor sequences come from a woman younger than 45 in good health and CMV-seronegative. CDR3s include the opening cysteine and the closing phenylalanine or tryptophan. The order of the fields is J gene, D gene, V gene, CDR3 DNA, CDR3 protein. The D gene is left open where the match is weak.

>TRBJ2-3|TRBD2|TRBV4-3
TGCGCCAGCAGCCCAAGCGGGGGGGCCTTCGCAGATACGCAGTATTTT
CASSPSGGAFADTQYF
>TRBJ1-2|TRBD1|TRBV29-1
TGCAGCGCTTCGGGACAGGGGAGTGGCTACACCTTC
CSASGQGSGYTF
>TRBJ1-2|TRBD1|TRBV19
TGTGCCAGTAGCCTACAGGGGGTCCCCTCCTCCTATGGCTACACCTTC
CASSLQGVPSSYGYTF
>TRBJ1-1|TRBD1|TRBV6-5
TGTGCCAGCAGTTTGGACAGGGGGACTTTGAGTGAAGCTTTCTTT
CASSLDRGTLSEAFF
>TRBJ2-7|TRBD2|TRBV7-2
TGTGCCAGCAGCTGGGGAACTAGCGGGAGTTCGGGCGAGCAGTACTTC
CASSWGTSGSSGEQYF
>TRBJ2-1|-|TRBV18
TGTGCCAGCTCACCGCAGCTGGGGGTAGCGGATGAGCAGTTCTTC
CASSPQLGVADEQFF
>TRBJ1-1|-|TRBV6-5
TGTGCCAGCAGCTACGACGGGTACACTGAAGCTTTCTTT
CASSYDGYTEAFF
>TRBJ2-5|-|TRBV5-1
TGCGCCAGCAGCTTGAATAGCAGAGAGACCCAGTACTTC
CASSLNSRETQYF
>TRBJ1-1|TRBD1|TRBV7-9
TGTGCCAGCAGCGGCAGGGGACAGGGGGACACTGAAGCTTTCTTT
CASSGRGQGDTEAFF
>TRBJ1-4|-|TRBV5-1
TGCGCCAGCAGCATCCTCCAGGGGCGCGATGAAAAACTGTTTTTT
CASSILQGRDEKLFF
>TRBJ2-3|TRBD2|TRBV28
TGTGCCAGCAGTGCCGGGACTAGCGGGGCATACACAGATACGCAGTATTTT
CASSAGTSGAYTDTQYF
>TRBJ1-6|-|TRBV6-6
TGTGCCAGCAGCCGGGACTATAATTCACCCCTCCACTTT
CASSRDYNSPLHF
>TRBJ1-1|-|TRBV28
TGTGCCAGCCGGGTGTTGGGACTTGAAGCTTTCTTT
CASRVLGLEAFF
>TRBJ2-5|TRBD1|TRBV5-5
TGTGCCAGCAGCCTTCTACAGGGGTTGGAGACCCAGTACTTC
CASSLLQGLETQYF
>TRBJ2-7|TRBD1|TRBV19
TGTGCCAGTAGTAAGCGGACAGGCAGCGCCTACGAGCAGTACTTC
CASSKRTGSAYEQYF
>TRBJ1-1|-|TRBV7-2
TGTGCCAGCAGCTTAGCGAGGAGGGTGAACACTGAAGCTTTCTTT
CASSLARRVNTEAFF
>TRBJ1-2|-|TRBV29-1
TGCAGCGTTGAAATGTTTGGGGAGGGATCCTATGGCTACACCTTC
CSVEMFGEGSYGYTF
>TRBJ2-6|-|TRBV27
TGTGCCAGCAGACCGACAGTTGCCGGGGCCAACGTCCTGACTTTC
CASRPTVAGANVLTF
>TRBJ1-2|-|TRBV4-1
TGCGCCAGCAGCCAAGCCCGAGGGGGTAATGTAGATGGCTACACCTTC
CASSQARGGNVDGYTF
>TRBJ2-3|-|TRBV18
TGTGCCAGCTCACCTAGTGAGGGCACAGATACGCAGTATTTT
CASSPSEGTDTQYF
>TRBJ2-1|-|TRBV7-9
TGTGCCAGCAGCCGCGACTGGAGCTCCTACAATGAGCAGTTCTTC
CASSRDWSSYNEQFF
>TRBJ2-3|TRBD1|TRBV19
TGTGCCAGTAGTCTAGTAGGACAGGGGAATGATACGCAGTATTTT
CASSLVGQGNDTQYF
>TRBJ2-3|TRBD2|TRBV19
TGTGCCAGTAGTATTGGGACTAGCGAGACAGATACGCAGTATTTT
CASSIGTSETDTQYF
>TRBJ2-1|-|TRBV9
TGTGCCAGCAGCGTAGCTGGCGGTAATGAGCAGTTCTTC
CASSVAGGNEQFF
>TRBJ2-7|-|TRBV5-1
TGCGCCAGCAGGGGCGCCTACGAGCAGTACTTC
CASRGAYEQYF
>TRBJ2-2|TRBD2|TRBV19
TGTGCCAGTAGTTGGGTGGGACTAGCGGGAGGAGTTGCCGGGGAGCTGTTTTTT
CASSWVGLAGGVAGELFF
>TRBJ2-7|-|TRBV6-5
TGTGCCAGCAGTTCGGTCACGGGATCTATCTACGAGCAGTACTTC
CASSSVTGSIYEQYF
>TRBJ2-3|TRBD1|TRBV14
TGTGCCAGCAGCCAGCGACCGGGACAGGGCACAGATACGCAGTATTTT
CASSQRPGQGTDTQYF
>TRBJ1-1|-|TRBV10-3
TGTGCCACGTTGGACTTTTCGAACACTGAAGCTTTCTTT
CATLDFSNTEAFF
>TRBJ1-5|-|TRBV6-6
TGTGCCAGCAGTTCAACATGGCAGCCCCAGCATTTT
CASSSTWQPQHF
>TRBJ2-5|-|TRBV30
TGTGCCTGGAGTCCCGATTTAGACAGCCAAGAGACCCAGTACTTC
CAWSPDLDSQETQYF
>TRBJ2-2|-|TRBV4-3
TGCGCCAGCAGCCAACTACCCGGGGATGATAACACCGGGGAGCTGTTTTTT
CASSQLPGDDNTGELFF
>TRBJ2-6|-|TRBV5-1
TGCGCCAGCAGCTTGGCTTCCCCAGGCCCTCCCTCTGGGGCCAACGTCCTGACTTTC
CASSLASPGPPSGANVLTF
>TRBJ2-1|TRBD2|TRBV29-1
TGCAGCGTAGCCGGGACTAAGGGGCGGGAAGATGAGCAGTTCTTC
CSVAGTKGREDEQFF
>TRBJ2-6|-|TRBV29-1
TGCAGCGTTGTAGGGGGGGCGCAAGGGGCCAACGTCCTGACTTTC
CSVVGGAQGANVLTF
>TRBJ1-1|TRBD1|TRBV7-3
TGTGCCAGTACAGGGGGCAAGAACACTGAAGCTTTCTTT
CASTGGKNTEAFF
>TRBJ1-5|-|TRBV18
TGTGCCAGCTCACCACGATTGGTAACAGGCTATAGCAATCAGCCCCAGCATTTT
CASSPRLVTGYSNQPQHF
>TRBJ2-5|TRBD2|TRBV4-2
TGTGCCAGCAGCCAAGCATCTAGCGGGGGAAAGGGGCAAGAGACCCAGTACTTC
CASSQASSGGKGQETQYF
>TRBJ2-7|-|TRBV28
TGTGCCAGCAGACCTCCCGGACAGGAGGGGTCCTACGAGCAGTACTTC
CASRPPGQEGSYEQYF
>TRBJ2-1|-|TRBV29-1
TGCAGCGTTGTGATCCCTTGGAGCTCCTACAATGAGCAGTTCTTC
CSVVIPWSSYNEQFF
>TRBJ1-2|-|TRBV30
TGTGCGGAGGGTGCGGAGAACTATGGCTACACCTTC
CAEGAENYGYTF
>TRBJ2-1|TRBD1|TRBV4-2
TGTGCCAGCAGCCAAGTCGCGGACAGGGGTAATGAGCAGTTCTTC
CASSQVADRGNEQFF
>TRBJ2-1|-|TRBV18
TGTGCCAGCTCAACCGGGGAGTACAATGAGCAGTTCTTC
CASSTGEYNEQFF
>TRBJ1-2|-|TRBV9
TGTGCCAGCAGCGGGACAGTCAACTATGGCTACACCTTC
CASSGTVNYGYTF
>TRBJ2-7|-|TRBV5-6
TGTGCCAGCAGCTTGGCCCCGGGATACGAGCAGTACTTC
CASSLAPGYEQYF
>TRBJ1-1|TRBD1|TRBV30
TGTGCCTGGAGTGTACGAGACAGGGGGCGCCCTGAAGCTTTCTTT
CAWSVRDRGRPEAFF
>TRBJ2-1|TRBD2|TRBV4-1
TGCGCCAGCAGCCAGGGACTAGCGGGAGTTGTCGTCGATGAGCAGTTCTTC
CASSQGLAGVVVDEQFF
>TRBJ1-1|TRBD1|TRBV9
TGTGCCAGCAGCGTACAGGGGGGCACTGAAGCTTTCTTT
CASSVQGGTEAFF
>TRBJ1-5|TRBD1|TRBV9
TGTGCCAGCAGTGCTGGGACAGGGTGGGGTCAGCCCCAGCATTTT
CASSAGTGWGQPQHF
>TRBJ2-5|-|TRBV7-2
TGTGCCAGCAGCTTTGCCGGGGTGGTCCCAGCAGGGACCCAGTACTTC
CASSFAGVVPAGTQYF
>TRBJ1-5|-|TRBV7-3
TGTGCCAGCAGCTTAAAGGAGAGTCAGCCCCAGCATTTT
CASSLKESQPQHF
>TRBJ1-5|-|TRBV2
TGTGCCAGCGGGGGCATGGGTAGCAATCAGCCCCAGCATTTT
CASGGMGSNQPQHF
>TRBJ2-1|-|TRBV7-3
TGTGCCAGCAGCTCCCAGACAGGTGGGAGATACAATGAGCAGTTCTTC
CASSSQTGGRYNEQFF
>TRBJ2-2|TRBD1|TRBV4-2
TGTGCCAGCAGCCGGACAGGGAACACCGGGGAGCTGTTTTTT
CASSRTGNTGELFF
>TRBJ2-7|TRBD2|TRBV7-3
TGTGCCAGTAATTCTAGCGGGAGGGCCGACGAGCAGTACTTC
CASNSSGRADEQYF
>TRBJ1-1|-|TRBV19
TGTGCCAGTACCCCAAGCGGACACACTGAAGCTTTCTTT
CASTPSGHTEAFF
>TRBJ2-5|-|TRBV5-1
TGCGCCAGCAGCTTGGGCGCGGGGCAAGAGACCCAGTACTTC
CASSLGAGQETQYF